This is a list of T cell receptor beta chains from one sample in a study of shared clonotypes between healthy human individuals. The repertoire was sequenced with immunoSEQ multiplex PCR; TCRdb's copy has only in-frame clones and lacks some. This table has just over 2,000,000 clones, approximately 95% appearing once. The sequenced sample consisted of naive CD8+ T cells sorted from blood. Receptor source: a man younger than 35 in good health. Each CDR3 is given with its conserved first and last residue. D genes are given only for firm matches. Not all rows give a size; the values are once, few, many and, for expanded clones, a class.

CDR3nt	CDR3aa	v_gene	j_gene	abundance	d_gene
TGTGCCAGCAGCCTAGCGGGAGGCCCCACTCAAGAGACCCAGTACTTC	CASSLAGGPTQETQYF	TRBV7-9	TRBJ2-5	.	TRBD2
TGTGCCAGCAGTTCAAGCCCCGACACCACCGGGGAGCTGTTTTTT	CASSSSPDTTGELFF	TRBV27	TRBJ2-2	once	.
TGCAGCGTTGGAGGGGATTACGAGCAGTACTTC	CSVGGDYEQYF	TRBV29-1	TRBJ2-7	.	.
TGTGCCAGCAGTTTATCGGGCAATGAGCAGTTCTTC	CASSLSGNEQFF	TRBV27	TRBJ2-1	few	.
TGTGCCAGCAGCCCCCGGGACAGTCTGGGTGGCTACACCTTC	CASSPRDSLGGYTF	TRBV7-9	TRBJ1-2	.	TRBD1
TGTGCCAGCAGCCCGGTGGGACAGGGGGCGTACACTGAAGCTTTCTTT	CASSPVGQGAYTEAFF	TRBV5-4	TRBJ1-1	.	TRBD1
TGTGCCAGCAGCCCGGGGAGGGGGCCGACCTACGAGCAGTACTTC	CASSPGRGPTYEQYF	TRBV4-2	TRBJ2-7	.	.
TGTGCCAGCACCGGGTTACTGAGTGAGACCCAGTACTTC	CASTGLLSETQYF	TRBV6-5	TRBJ2-5	.	.
TGTGCCTGTGACGTGGATACGCAGTATTTT	CACDVDTQYF	TRBV30	TRBJ2-3	.	.
TGTGCCAGCAGCCCACTCAATGAGCAGTTCTTC	CASSPLNEQFF	TRBV5-6	TRBJ2-1	.	.
TGTGCCAGCATTAGAGGAGCCTTTAATGAAAAACTGTTTTTT	CASIRGAFNEKLFF	TRBV6-1	TRBJ1-4	.	.
TGCGCCAGCAGCCAAGATTGGAGACTAGTCGTAAATGAGCAGTTCTTC	CASSQDWRLVVNEQFF	TRBV4-3	TRBJ2-1	.	.
TGTGCCAGCAGCTTAACGGTCGGGACGGATGTCTACGAGCAGTACTTC	CASSLTVGTDVYEQYF	TRBV7-8	TRBJ2-7	.	.
TGCGCCAGCAGCTTGGGTAGCGAGTACGAGCAGTACTTC	CASSLGSEYEQYF	TRBV5-1	TRBJ2-7	.	.
TGTGCCAGCAGCTTAGGACTAGCGGGAGGGCCGGTTCACTACGAGCAGTACTTC	CASSLGLAGGPVHYEQYF	TRBV7-8	TRBJ2-7	.	TRBD2
TGTGCCAGCAGTTACTCGAGAGGGGAGGGGGGCACTGAAGCTTTCTTT	CASSYSRGEGGTEAFF	TRBV6-5	TRBJ1-1	once	.
TGTGCCAGCAGCTCGACATGGGACAGTTATAATTCACCCCTCCACTTT	CASSSTWDSYNSPLHF	TRBV11-2	TRBJ1-6	.	TRBD1
TGCGCCAGCAGTGAGTCTAGGGGGATGAGAGAAAAACTGTTTTTT	CASSESRGMREKLFF	TRBV10-2	TRBJ1-4	.	.
TGCGCCAGCAGCCAAGATCCGTCACGGGGGGAGACCCAGTACTTC	CASSQDPSRGETQYF	TRBV4-1	TRBJ2-5	.	.
TGTGCCAGCAGCTTAGGGTCACCCTCCTACGAGCAGTACTTC	CASSLGSPSYEQYF	TRBV7-6	TRBJ2-7	.	.
TGTGCCAGCAGCACCGAGGGGACGACCTACACCTTC	CASSTEGTTYTF	TRBV9	TRBJ1-2	.	.
TGTGCCAGCAGCTCACCGGGACAGAAGAGCTATGGCTACACCTTC	CASSSPGQKSYGYTF	TRBV5-6	TRBJ1-2	.	TRBD1
TGTGCCAGCGGCTGGACTAGCGGAGAGGAGCAGTACTTC	CASGWTSGEEQYF	TRBV27	TRBJ2-7	.	TRBD2
TGTGCCAGCAGGACAGGGTCCTACGAGCAGTACTTC	CASRTGSYEQYF	TRBV2	TRBJ2-7	.	TRBD1
TGTGCCAGCAGCTTTGTACTAGGCAGCCGGGGTTACAATGAGCAGTTCTTC	CASSFVLGSRGYNEQFF	TRBV12-1	TRBJ2-1	.	.
TGTGCCAGCAGCTTATCAGGGGGCGTGGAGACCCAGTACTTC	CASSLSGGVETQYF	TRBV7-9	TRBJ2-5	.	TRBD1
TGTGCCAGCAGCTTCAATAGCGCATATTACAATGAGCAGTTCTTC	CASSFNSAYYNEQFF	TRBV7-2	TRBJ2-1	.	.
TGTGCCAGCAGTTTTTGGACAGGGAACACTGAAGCTTTCTTT	CASSFWTGNTEAFF	TRBV28	TRBJ1-1	.	TRBD1
TGTGCCAGTAGCCCGGGACTAGCGGGGGGCTCCTACGAGCAGTACTTC	CASSPGLAGGSYEQYF	TRBV19	TRBJ2-7	.	TRBD2
TGTGCCAGCAGTGTTAGCGGGAGCTACGAGCAGTACTTC	CASSVSGSYEQYF	TRBV2	TRBJ2-7	.	TRBD2
TGTGCCAGCAGCTTAAGCTTGGGGGTCGGGGGCAATCAGCCCCAGCATTTT	CASSLSLGVGGNQPQHF	TRBV7-2	TRBJ1-5	.	.
TGTGCCAGCAACTCTCTTAGGGGGGCTTACGAGCAGTACTTC	CASNSLRGAYEQYF	TRBV28	TRBJ2-7	.	.
TGTGCCAGCAGTGACCCCGCAAAACAGGGATACAGCCCCTACAATGAGCAGTTCTTC	CASSDPAKQGYSPYNEQFF	TRBV6-1	TRBJ2-1	.	.
TGTGCCAGCAGCTTGGTTCAGGTGGAGACCCAGTACTTC	CASSLVQVETQYF	TRBV5-6	TRBJ2-5	.	.
TGTGCCAGCAGCCCCCAGGGGGCCTACGAGCAGTACTTC	CASSPQGAYEQYF	TRBV9	TRBJ2-7	.	TRBD1
TGTGCCAGCAGTTTATCGGCTAGCGGGGGAAGCACAGATACGCAGTATTTT	CASSLSASGGSTDTQYF	TRBV27	TRBJ2-3	.	TRBD2